The 11 T cell receptor beta chains below come from one sample, sequenced in a study of cytomegalovirus exposure and HLA in healthy donors (dated by TCRdb to the late 2010s). Libraries were made using the immunoSEQ multiplex PCR assay. A mixture of 60 forward primers for TCR Vbeta segments and 13 reverse primers for TCR Jbeta segments was used in the multiplex PCR. TCRdb holds this immuneACCESS table with in-frame rearrangements only. Some clones are missing; in checked studies, unresolved V genes explain under half, and the rest has no known cause. The sample profile shows over 20,000 clones; just under 70% of them were found once. Roughly 4% of the sample belongs to the ten largest clones. The sequenced material came from PBMCs. The source is a woman aged 45 to 65 in good health and CMV-seronegative.

The chain joins TRBV10-3 to TRBJ1-1; weak D call: TRBD1 (6 bases). The CDR3 consists of 14 residues. The germline gives CDR1 ENHRY, CDR2 SYGVKD. Trimming cost V 6 bases and J 1 base, with 12 bases left between them. The CDR3 here is CAIRDRNTNTEAFF. DNA of the CDR3: TGTGCCATCAGGGACAGAAATACGAACACTGAAGCTTTCTTT.

Here the CDR3 DNA reads TGTGCCATCAGCAGGGGGATGAACTATGGCTACACCTTC. It specifies CAISRGMNYGYTF. The rearrangement uses TRBV10-3 and TRBJ1-2; the match to TRBD1 covers 7 bases. J lost 2 bases, V lost 6 bases, and 3 bases had no gene match. The CDR3 is 13 amino acids. Germline assignment: CDR1 ENHRY and CDR2 SYGVKD.

In its sample, this clone was seen a few times. V is TRBV5-6 and J is TRBJ1-5; D not resolved. CDR1 SGHDT and CDR2 YYEEEE come from the germline V gene. CDR3 length: 14 residues. The V end lost 4 bases, the J end lost 4 bases, and 12 bases lay between the germline ends. CDR3 nucleotide sequence: TGTGCCAGCAGCCGTCGAACGGGGAATCAGCCCCAGCATTTT. Protein product: CASSRRTGNQPQHF.

The CDR3 here is CASGLEEDYNEQFF. In DNA, the CDR3 is TGCGCCAGCGGACTAGAAGAGGACTACAATGAGCAGTTCTTC. The chain employs TRBV5-1 and TRBJ2-1; 7 nucleotides align to TRBD2. The V segment lost 7 bases and the J segment 3 bases; nucleotides outside the gene matches: 7. The CDR3 totals 14 residues. Germline CDR1 and CDR2: SGHRS and YFSETQ.

This chain links TRBV6-5 with TRBJ1-1; possibly TRBD1 for D (5 bases). Germline V gene sequence: CDR1 MNHEY, CDR2 SVGAGI. The CDR3 length is 14 residues. V lost 4 bases and J 1 base, leaving 10 bases between the germline ends. The CDR3 bases are TGTGCCAGCAGTTCCGTAGGGGAGAACACTGAAGCTTTCTTT. Its protein is CASSSVGENTEAFF.

On this clone itself: One junction end does not reproduce the germline sequence, and a read error may be involved. This sequence joins TRBV7-7 and TRBJ2-3; D call uncertain. There are 14 residues in the CDR3. Germline V gives CDR1 SSHAT, CDR2 FNYEAQ (reference sequence). CDR3 sequence: CASSLVGPTDTQYF. As DNA, the CDR3 is TGTGCTAGCAGCTTAGTTGGCCCCACAGATACGCAGTATTTT.

This chain connects TRBV29-1 to TRBJ2-7; D is possibly TRBD2 (6 bases). The germline V gene has CDR1 SQVTM and CDR2 ANQGSEA. This CDR3 spans 13 amino acids. V lost 6 bases and J lost 4, with 16 bases in between. CDR3 DNA: TGCAGCGTGTCCGGGGGTTGGGATTACGAGCAGTACTTC. Translating it yields CSVSGGWDYEQYF.

This sequence joins TRBV16 and TRBJ1-5; D perhaps matches TRBD1 (6 bases). Germline CDR1 and CDR2: KGHSY and FQNENV. Trimming removed 7 bases from V and 3 bases from J, with 13 bases in between. The CDR3 contains 14 residues. The CDR3 nucleotides are TGTGCCAGCATCCCGGACAGATACAATCAGCCCCAGCATTTT. Its translation is CASIPDRYNQPQHF. Based on the CDR3 plus reference TRBV16 and TRBJ1-5, the full variable domain is GEEVAQTPKHLVRGEGQKAKLYCAPIKGHSYVFWYQQVLKNEFKFLISFQNENVFDETGMPKERFSAKCLPNSPCSLEIQATKLEDSAVYFCASIPDRYNQPQHFGDGTRLSIL.

This clone has just a few counts. The V gene is TRBV29-1, the J gene TRBJ1-5; no definite D call. The CDR3 totals 12 residues. The V end lost 4 bases, the J end lost 5 bases, and 9 bases lay between the germline ends. Germline V gives CDR1 SQVTM, CDR2 ANQGSEA. CDR3 sequence (DNA): TGCAGCGTTGGAGGCGGGGATCAGCCCCAGCATTTT. Its protein product is CSVGGGDQPQHF.

This chain connects TRBV7-8 to TRBJ1-5, with D maybe TRBD1 (6 bases). CDR1 and CDR2 (germline): SGHVS, FQNEAQ. Trimming removed 1 base from V and 12 bases from J, with 16 bases in between. This CDR3 has 14 amino acids. The CDR3 nucleotides are TGTGCCAGCAGCTTAGTGGGGCCGGGACAAGTCCAGCATTTT. Amino acids: CASSLVGPGQVQHF.

This chain connects TRBV9 to TRBJ2-2, with a possible D match to TRBD1 (5 bases). There are 14 residues in the CDR3. The ends were cut back, 4 bases at V and 6 bases at J, with 13 bases in the middle. Germline V gene lookup returns CDR1 SGDLS and CDR2 YYNGEE. In DNA, the CDR3 is TGTGCCAGCAGCCCTTACCAGGGTCCCGGGGAGCTGTTTTTT. Translated: CASSPYQGPGELFF.